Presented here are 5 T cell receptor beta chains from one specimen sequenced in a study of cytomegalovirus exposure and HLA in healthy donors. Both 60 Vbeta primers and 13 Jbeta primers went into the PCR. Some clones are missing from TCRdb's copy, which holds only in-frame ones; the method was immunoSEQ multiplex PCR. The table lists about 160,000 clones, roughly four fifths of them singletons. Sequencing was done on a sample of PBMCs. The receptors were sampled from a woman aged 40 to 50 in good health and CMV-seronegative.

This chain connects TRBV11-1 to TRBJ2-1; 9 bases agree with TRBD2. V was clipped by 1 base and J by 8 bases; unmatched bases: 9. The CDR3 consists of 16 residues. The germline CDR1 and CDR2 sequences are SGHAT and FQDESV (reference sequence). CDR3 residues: CASSLVGGGRGYEQFF. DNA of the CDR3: TGTGCCAGCAGCTTAGTAGGGGGCGGGAGGGGGTATGAGCAGTTCTTC.

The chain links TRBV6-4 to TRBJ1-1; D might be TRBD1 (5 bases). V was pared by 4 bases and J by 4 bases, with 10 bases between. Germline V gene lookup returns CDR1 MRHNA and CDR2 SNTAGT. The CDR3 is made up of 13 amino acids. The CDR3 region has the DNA TGTGCCAGCAGTGTACAGGCCTTCACTGAAGCTTTCTTT. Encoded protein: CASSVQAFTEAFF.

This CDR3 is CASSAPAGRGNEQFF. The CDR3 region has the DNA TGTGCCAGCAGCGCCCCAGCGGGAAGGGGGAATGAGCAGTTCTTC. The chain couples TRBV11-2 to TRBJ2-1, with D tentatively TRBD2 (7 bases). Trimming stripped 5 bases from V and 7 bases from J, with 18 bases between. Germline CDR1 SGHAT, CDR2 FQNNGV. There are 15 residues in the CDR3.

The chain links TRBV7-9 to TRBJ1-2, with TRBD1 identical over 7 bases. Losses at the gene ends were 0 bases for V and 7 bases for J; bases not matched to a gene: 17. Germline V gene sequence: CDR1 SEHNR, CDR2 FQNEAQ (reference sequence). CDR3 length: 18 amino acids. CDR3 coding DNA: TGTGCCAGCAGCTTAGCCTATTCTAAGGGGGCTTACGGGCCTGGCTACACCTTC. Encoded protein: CASSLAYSKGAYGPGYTF. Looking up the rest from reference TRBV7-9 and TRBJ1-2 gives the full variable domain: DTGVSQNPRHKITKRGQNVTFRCDPISEHNRLYWYRQTLGQGPEFLTYFQNEAQLEKSRLLSDRFSAERPKGSFSTLEIQRTEQGDSAMYLCASSLAYSKGAYGPGYTFGSGTRLTVV.

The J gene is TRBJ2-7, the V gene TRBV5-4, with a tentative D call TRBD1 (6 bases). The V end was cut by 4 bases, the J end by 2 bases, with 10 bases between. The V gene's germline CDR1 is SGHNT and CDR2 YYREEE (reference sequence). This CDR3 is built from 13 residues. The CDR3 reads CASSLQGTYEQYF. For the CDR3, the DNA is TGTGCCAGCAGCCTACAGGGAACCTACGAGCAGTACTTC.